This entry is about one TCR beta chain. There are 14 residues in the CDR3. Trimming removed 4 bases from V and 2 bases from J, with 11 bases in between. The V gene's germline CDR1 is SQVTM and CDR2 ANQGSEA. Original data processing: From reference gene primer amplification, estimates of nucleated cell counts were derived. Sequencing was performed with immunoSEQ multiplex PCR; in TCRdb, only in-frame clones are kept and a portion is missing. The DNA was the basis for D and trimming; V, J and clone size are from that table. The repertoire holds hundreds of thousands of clones, with 80% to 90% as singletons. Grouping used clinical history reported by participants in a survey and questionnaire. This entry comes from a study of blood T cell repertoires in COVID-19. At the level of the study: Acute and convalescent COVID-19 samples came from the United States, Italy and Spain.

The chain is built from TRBV29-1 and TRBJ2-2; D may be TRBD1 (6 bases). Specimen: PBMCs or T cells enriched from blood (not recorded which). The source of this sequence is a man between 35 and 55 years old in a cohort exposed to, infected with or recovered from COVID-19 (not recorded which). As DNA, the CDR3 is TGCAGCGTTGGGGGGCTAGCCAACACCGGGGAGCTGTTTTTT. Protein product: CSVGGLANTGELFF.